Shown below are 25 T cell receptor beta chains from a single sample sequenced in a study of blood T cell repertoires in COVID-19. The repertoire was sequenced with immunoSEQ multiplex PCR; TCRdb's copy has only in-frame clones and lacks some. This table holds tens of thousands of clones, 87% found once. The sequencing sample was made of peripheral blood. The receptor set was obtained from a human donor with acute or convalescent COVID-19. The donor label of this sample is uncertain.

This clone came up once. Other DNA sequences of this sample code for an identical CDR3. The genes are TRBV4-1 and TRBJ1-1, with D perhaps TRBD1 (5 bases). V lost 1 base, J lost 6 bases, and 15 bases lay in between. Germline CDR1 is MGHRA and CDR2 is YSYEKL. The CDR3 contains 15 residues. The CDR3 loop is CASSQGVAGIPEAFF. The CDR3 coding sequence is TGCGCCAGCAGCCAAGGGGTAGCAGGGATCCCTGAAGCTTTCTTT.

The chain combines TRBV15 with TRBJ1-5; 8 bases line up with TRBD1. CDR1 is LNHNV, CDR2 YYDKDF, per germline (reference sequence). The CDR3 is made up of 15 amino acids. With 7 bases clipped from V and 0 bases from J, the junction kept 5 bases outside the gene matches. Here the CDR3 reads CATTPGTGSNQPQHF. Written as DNA, the CDR3 is TGTGCCACCACCCCCGGGACAGGTAGCAATCAGCCCCAGCATTTT.

This clone occurred once. V is TRBV28 and J is TRBJ2-7, with 7 bases matching TRBD1. Germline V gives CDR1 MDHEN, CDR2 SYDVKM. V lost 5 bases to trimming and J lost 5 bases; unmatched junction nucleotides: 9. The CDR3 loop spans 14 amino acids. For the CDR3, the DNA is TGTGCCAGCAGTCCCGGGACAGCTCCTAACGAGCAGTACTTC. As protein: CASSPGTAPNEQYF.

This chain joins TRBV7-6 and TRBJ2-1; 8 bases agree with TRBD1. The length of the CDR3 is 12 residues. With 5 bases clipped from V and 16 bases from J, the junction kept 10 bases outside the gene matches. From germline, CDR1 is SGHVS and CDR2 FNYEAQ. CDR3 residues: CASSPRSDRVFF. CDR3 in DNA: TGTGCCAGCAGCCCCAGGTCGGACAGGGTTTTCTTC. Based on the CDR3 plus reference TRBV7-6 and TRBJ2-1, the full variable domain is GAGVSQSPRYKVTKRGQDVALRCDPISGHVSLYWYRQALGQGPEFLTYFNYEAQQDKSGLPNDRFSAERPEGSISTLTIQRTEQRDSAMYRCASSPRSDRVFFGPGTRLTVL.

The rearrangement joins TRBV28 to TRBJ1-2; 9 positions agree with TRBD1. The CDR3 length is 12 residues. Looked up from germline, CDR1 is MDHEN and CDR2 is SYDVKM. Trimming at V came to 6 bases and at J to 5 bases, leaving 1 base not matched to a gene. In DNA, the CDR3 is TGTGCCAGCAGACAGGGGGCTTATGGCTACACCTTC. Its protein product is CASRQGAYGYTF.

The rearrangement links TRBV14 to TRBJ2-7; D is perhaps TRBD2 (7 bases). From germline, CDR1 is SGHDN and CDR2 FVKESK. The CDR3 sequence is 14 residues long. Trimming cost V 4 bases and J 7 bases, with 17 bases left between them. CDR3 region: CASSRGGVSSEQYF. CDR3 bases: TGTGCCAGCAGCCGCGGGGGCGTATCAAGTGAGCAGTACTTC.

This rearrangement joins TRBV27 to TRBJ1-1; D might be TRBD1 (6 bases). This CDR3 is 12 amino acids long. Germline CDR1 reads MNHEY; CDR2 reads SMNVEV (reference sequence). Deletions cut 6 bases from V and 6 bases from J, with 11 bases between. The CDR3 DNA follows: TGTGCCAGCAGAACAGGGCTATCTGAAGCTTTCTTT. This encodes CASRTGLSEAFF.

The chain joins TRBV6-5 to TRBJ2-1, with a possible D match to TRBD2 (6 bases). Trimming removed 0 bases at V and 7 bases at J, with 10 bases between. The germline CDR1 and CDR2 sequences are MNHEY and SVGAGI. This CDR3 contains 14 residues. CDR3 region: CASSYSTSQNEQFF. Written as DNA, the CDR3 is TGTGCCAGCAGTTACTCGACTAGTCAAAATGAGCAGTTCTTC.

The gene calls are TRBV19 and TRBJ2-3; TRBD2 is a possible D gene (5 bases). V was shortened by 3 bases and J by 6 bases, with 10 bases between the two germline ends. This CDR3 has 13 residues. CDR1 is LNHDA and CDR2 is SQIVND in the germline V gene (reference sequence). The CDR3 is CASSMARTDTQYF. DNA for the CDR3: TGTGCCAGTAGTATGGCCCGGACTGATACGCAGTATTTT.

This chain links TRBV24-1 with TRBJ1-1; 8 bases fit TRBD1. The junction had 0 bases not matched to a gene; V was cut back by 7 bases and J by 0 bases. From germline, CDR1 is KGHDR and CDR2 SFDVKD. This CDR3 has 13 amino acids. The CDR3 coding sequence is TGTGCCACCAGGGGACAGGTGAACACTGAAGCTTTCTTT. Translating gives CATRGQVNTEAFF.

The chain combines TRBV27 with TRBJ1-2, with a weak D call TRBD1 (5 bases). CDR1 and CDR2 from the germline V gene are MNHEY and SMNVEV (reference sequence). V lost 1 base to trimming and J lost 6 bases, with 12 bases between them. The CDR3 is 14 amino acids. The CDR3 sequence is CASSLWSGSDGYTF. The CDR3 nucleotides read TGTGCCAGCAGTTTATGGTCAGGGTCCGATGGCTACACCTTC.

This chain uses TRBV6-5 with TRBJ1-2, with TRBD1 as a possible D gene (5 bases). CDR3 size: 14 residues. V lost 5 bases and J lost 3, with 13 bases in between. Germline CDR1 reads MNHEY; CDR2 reads SVGAGI. CDR3 coding DNA: TGTGCCAGCAGTCCGACACGCAGGGACTATGGCTACACCTTC. Translating gives CASSPTRRDYGYTF.

This clone showed up just a few times. The same CDR3 is also encoded by other DNA sequences in this sample. The chain is built from TRBV13 and TRBJ2-5; a possible D gene is TRBD2 (7 bases). V was pared by 5 bases and J by 0 bases, with 16 bases between. CDR1 and CDR2 from the germline V gene are PRHDT and FYEKMQ (reference sequence). CDR3 length: 16 residues. The DNA for the CDR3 is TGTGCCAGCAGCCCCCGGGGAGGGGGGTACCAAGAGACCCAGTACTTC. Translation gives CASSPRGGGYQETQYF.

This chain links TRBV7-2 with TRBJ2-5; D possibly corresponds to TRBD1 (5 bases). The germline gives CDR1 SGHTA, CDR2 FQGNSA. V was clipped by 2 bases and J by 6 bases, with 13 bases between them. CDR3 length equals 14 residues. The CDR3 DNA is TGTGCCAGCAGCTTACAGGGCCTCGAGAAGACCCAGTACTTC. Protein: CASSLQGLEKTQYF.

This sequence joins TRBV29-1 and TRBJ2-6, with D maybe TRBD1 (6 bases). CDR1 is SQVTM and CDR2 is ANQGSEA in the germline V gene. The CDR3 spans 13 residues. V lost 7 bases, J lost 1 base, and 8 bases lay in between. The CDR3 reads CSAQGSGANVLTF. CDR3 DNA: TGCAGCGCCCAGGGGTCTGGGGCCAACGTCCTGACTTTC.

In this sample, this clone turned up once. This chain connects TRBV9 to TRBJ2-7; 9 bases match TRBD2. Germline CDR1 reads SGDLS; CDR2 reads YYNGEE. V was pared by 0 bases and J by 5 bases, with 9 bases of the junction left unmatched. The CDR3 has 16 amino acids. CDR3 sequence (DNA): TGTGCCAGCAGCGTAGAATTAGCGGGGGCCAGGGACGAGCAGTACTTC. Translation gives CASSVELAGARDEQYF.

V usage is TRBV7-9 and J usage is TRBJ2-3, with TRBD2 matching over 8 bases. In germline, CDR1 is SEHNR, CDR2 FQNEAQ (reference sequence). The CDR3 is made up of 13 amino acids. With V trimmed by 7 bases and J by 5 bases, 5 bases remained unmatched. CDR3 region: CASNLAGVDTQYF. CDR3 sequence (DNA): TGTGCCAGCAACCTAGCGGGCGTAGATACGCAGTATTTT.

In this sample, this clone turned up once. J is TRBJ2-2 and V is TRBV11-2, with 14 bases fitting TRBD2. Trimming cost V 4 bases and J 5 bases; bases outside gene matches: 6. CDR3 length: 17 amino acids. Germline V gives CDR1 SGHAT, CDR2 FQNNGV. CDR3 sequence (DNA): TGTGCCAGCAGCTCGACTAGCGGGGGGGCCTGGACCGGGGAGCTGTTTTTT. This translates into CASSSTSGGAWTGELFF.

The chain has TRBV2 and TRBJ1-3; TRBD1 agrees at 10 bases. The J segment lost 3 bases and the V segment lost 5 bases, leaving 4 bases of the junction unmatched. The length of the CDR3 is 15 residues. Germline V lookup: CDR1 SNHLY, CDR2 FYNNEI. The CDR3 loop is CASSRQGANGNTIYF. The CDR3 DNA reads as TGTGCCAGCAGTCGACAGGGGGCAAATGGAAACACCATATATTTT.

J is TRBJ1-2 and V is TRBV11-1, with 7 bases lining up with TRBD1. Germline CDR1 and CDR2: SGHAT and FQDESV (reference sequence). V lost 0 bases and J lost 2; bases outside the gene matches: 15. CDR3 length equals 19 residues. The CDR3 sequence: CASSLAGTAQSNPNYGYTF. The CDR3 DNA is TGTGCCAGCAGCTTAGCGGGGACAGCCCAGAGCAACCCGAACTATGGCTACACCTTC.

In DNA form, the CDR3 reads TGTGCCAGCAGCTTAAGCGAGGGGAACACTGAAGCTTTCTTT. As protein: CASSLSEGNTEAFF. V and J are TRBV7-2 and TRBJ1-1, with D hard to call. CDR3 size: 14 residues. The germline V gene encodes CDR1 SGHTA and CDR2 FQGNSA. Trimming removed 2 bases from V and 1 base from J, with 8 bases in between.

The chain recombines TRBV5-1 with TRBJ2-2; D remains ambiguous. CDR3 length: 14 amino acids. Germline loops: CDR1 SGHRS, CDR2 YFSETQ. Trimming left V 0 bases short and J 6 bases short, with 9 bases between. CDR3 in DNA: TGCGCCAGCAGCTTGGAATCTTCGGCCGGGGAGCTGTTTTTT. This codes for CASSLESSAGELFF.

The chain uses TRBV7-2 and TRBJ1-5; no clear D gene. The CDR3 sequence is 16 residues long. Germline V gene lookup returns CDR1 SGHTA and CDR2 FQGNSA. V was clipped by 1 base and J by 5 bases, with 15 bases between them. CDR3 sequence reads: CASSLGSGVGDQPQHF. Written as DNA, the CDR3 is TGTGCCAGCAGCTTAGGAAGCGGGGTGGGTGATCAGCCCCAGCATTTT.

The DNA of the CDR3 is TGCGCCAGCAGCTGGGGGACAGGGCTCACTGAAGCTTTCTTT. Translating gives CASSWGTGLTEAFF. The V gene is TRBV5-1, the J gene TRBJ1-1; 9 bases map to TRBD1. Germline V gives CDR1 SGHRS, CDR2 YFSETQ. This CDR3 region has 14 residues. V dropped 3 bases and J dropped 4; count of bases not matched to a gene: 4.

The rearrangement uses TRBV2 and TRBJ1-1; 7 nucleotides line up with TRBD1. J lost 14 bases, V lost 8 bases, and 14 bases had no gene match. The CDR3 is made up of 12 amino acids. Germline CDR1 SNHLY, CDR2 FYNNEI. CDR3 region: CASERTGVNVFF. CDR3 nucleotides: TGTGCCAGCGAACGGACAGGAGTGAATGTGTTCTTT.